What follows are 13 T cell receptor beta chains derived from one specimen sequenced in a study of post-analysis software for immune sequencing data (dated by TCRdb to 2015 to 2017). The antigens these receptors bind are not known. Paper-wide results and their limitations: About 5 TRBV segments, including TRBV5-6, TRBV5-1 and TRBV20-1, were significantly more frequent in patients than controls.

Libraries came from PCR. The run used an Illumina HiSeq 2500. Unique molecular identifiers were incorporated into TCR beta cDNA libraries to reduce PCR and sequencing biases. The public reads were quality trimmed at Q25 with fastp and then assembled into clones with MiXCR by TCRdb, keeping productive beta chains. Merged by CDR3 protein, the rows form single entries marked with the most common genes and DNA. This sample has 600,000 to 700,000 distinct CDR3 sequences in its table, and 59% of those were observed once. About 11% of the sample belongs to the ten largest clones. The specimen was blood. These receptors originate from a girl aged 2 to 9 with multiple sclerosis.

The chain employs TRBV7-2 and TRBJ2-1, with 11 bases fitting TRBD2. Trimming at V came to 5 bases and at J to 9 bases, leaving 9 bases not matched to a gene. The CDR3 length is 15 residues. Germline CDR1 is SGHTA and CDR2 is FQGNSA. DNA for the CDR3: TGTGCCAGCAGCCCTGCCCCCACTAGCGGGGGTGAGCAGTTCTTC. This sequence encodes CASSPAPTSGGEQFF.

The J gene is TRBJ1-1, the V gene TRBV4-2; no clear D gene. V lost 4 bases and J lost 0, with 12 bases in between. CDR1 and CDR2 (germline): LGHNA, YNFKEQ. The CDR3 covers 15 residues. CDR3 region: CASSPVPGVNTEAFF. The CDR3 DNA reads TGTGCCAGCAGCCCAGTTCCGGGAGTGAACACTGAAGCTTTCTTT.

This clonotype turned up a few times. The chain carries TRBV6-2 or TRBV6-3 and TRBJ1-1; D is ambiguous. V lost 7 bases to trimming and J lost 1 base, with 10 bases between them. CDR3 length: 13 amino acids. CDR1 is MNHEY and CDR2 is SVGEGT in the germline V gene. This CDR3 reads CASTYYENTEAFF. The CDR3 DNA follows: TGTGCCAGCACGTATTACGAGAACACTGAAGCTTTCTTT.

The chain joins TRBV29-1 to TRBJ1-1; D not certain. V gave up 7 bases and J gave up 1 base, with 22 bases separating them. The CDR3 extends over 16 amino acids. In germline, CDR1 is SQVTM, CDR2 ANQGSEA. The CDR3 reads CSAWIPSGVWNTEAFF. In DNA, the CDR3 is TGCAGCGCCTGGATCCCATCCGGGGTTTGGAACACTGAAGCTTTCTTT.

The J gene is TRBJ2-5, the V gene TRBV5-1; no clear D gene. The CDR3 loop spans 16 amino acids. Germline CDR1 reads SGHRS; CDR2 reads YFSETQ. V was clipped by 0 bases and J by 5 bases, with 17 bases between them. CDR3: CASSLATVIQEETQYF. In nucleotides, the CDR3 is TGCGCCAGCAGCTTGGCTACAGTGATCCAAGAGGAGACCCAGTACTTC.

This chain links TRBV29-1 with TRBJ2-1; D gene unclear. The DNA end is a closer match to TRBJ2-7, so the J assignment may be wrong. This CDR3 comprises 12 residues. Germline loops: CDR1 SQVTM, CDR2 ANQGSEA. The CDR3 sequence: CSVDPDQNEQYF. Written as DNA, the CDR3 is TGCAGCGTCGATCCGGACCAGAATGAGCAGTACTTC.

V usage is TRBV7-2 and J usage is TRBJ2-1; D gene unclear. Germline CDR1 and CDR2: SGHTA and FQGNSA. Trimming cost V 0 bases and J 15 bases, with 15 bases left between them. CDR3 length: 13 amino acids. CDR3 nucleotides: TGTGCCAGCAGCTTAGCCCTCCTCCCCCCGGGGTTCTTC. Translating it yields CASSLALLPPGFF. Together with reference TRBV7-2 and TRBJ2-1, the CDR3 gives the full variable domain: GAGVSQSPSNKVTEKGKDVELRCDPISGHTALYWYRQSLGQGLEFLIYFQGNSAPDKSGLPSDRFSAERTGGSVSTLTIQRTQQEDSAVYLCASSLALLPPGFFGPGTRLTVL.

In its sample, this clonotype was seen a few times. This sequence joins TRBV12-3 or TRBV12-4 and TRBJ2-3; 10 bases agree with TRBD2. The V segment lost 4 bases and the J segment 1 base; nucleotides outside the gene matches: 11. CDR3 length: 18 residues. CDR3 sequence: CASSSSSGRVGGTDTQYF. CDR3 nucleotide sequence: TGTGCCAGCAGTTCCTCTAGCGGGAGAGTAGGCGGCACAGATACGCAGTATTTT.

The J gene is TRBJ1-2, the V gene TRBV9; 7 positions match TRBD1. The V gene's germline CDR1 is SGDLS and CDR2 YYNGEE. The CDR3 runs 15 residues. J gave up 7 bases and V 4 bases, and 13 bases lay outside the gene matches. CDR3 region: CASSTRGKGALGYTF. CDR3 coding DNA: TGTGCCAGCAGCACCCGAGGGAAGGGGGCGCTTGGCTACACCTTC.

The chain links TRBV6-5 to TRBJ2-3; D is undetermined. CDR1 MNHEY and CDR2 SVGAGI come from the germline V gene. The V gene lost 2 bases and the J gene lost 14 bases, with 14 bases spanning the gap. CDR3 length equals 12 residues. DNA for the CDR3: TGTGCCAGCAGTTACGGCGCCGCGGAGTGGTATTTT. It encodes CASSYGAAEWYF.

The chain joins TRBV10-3 to TRBJ2-3, with TRBD2 identical over 9 bases. This CDR3 has 15 residues. Per the germline V gene, CDR1 is ENHRY and CDR2 is SYGVKD. The trim removed 3 bases at V and 2 bases at J, leaving 3 bases unmatched. The CDR3 loop reads CAISEAGGHTDTQYF. CDR3 bases: TGTGCCATCAGTGAAGCGGGGGGCCACACAGATACGCAGTATTTT.

The gene calls are TRBV10-3 and TRBJ2-3; 8 bases align to TRBD1. V trimming: 6 bases; J trimming: 0 bases; junction bases outside the gene matches: 8. Germline values: CDR1 ENHRY, CDR2 SYGVKD. The CDR3 consists of 16 residues. The CDR3: CAIRAMRTGSTDTQYF. The CDR3 DNA sequence: TGTGCCATCAGAGCAATGAGGACAGGGAGCACAGATACGCAGTATTTT.

The chain has TRBV12-5 and TRBJ2-5; D perhaps matches TRBD2 (6 bases). With the DNA end fitting TRBJ2-7 better, the J assignment may be wrong. The CDR3 runs 13 residues. Germline V CDR1 and CDR2: LGHNT, FRNRAP. The CDR3 spells CASRDGSTNEQYF. DNA for the CDR3: TGTGCTAGTCGCGACGGGAGTACCAACGAGCAGTACTTC.